This T cell receptor (beta chain) was retrieved from a study of shared clonotypes between healthy human individuals. Study-wide results and limits: Incomplete sequencing of sorted subsets was indicated by rarefaction despite large depth.

Comment on this clone: What it binds is not known.

Naive-designated CD8 cells lacked CD45RO, were positively enriched for CCR7, and omitted terminally differentiated effector memory CD45RA+ cells. The healthy adult donors were HIV-negative and reported no recent acute infections or vaccinations. Per the original data handling: There were no quality scores in the junction-only immunoSEQ sequences, so filtering differed. Profiling relied on immunoSEQ multiplex PCR, and the TCRdb table lists in-frame clones only, not all of them. That table is the source of V, J and clone size, and D and trimming were worked out from the DNA. The sample carries just over 2,000,000 clones, about 95% recorded once. CDR3 length: 18 residues. V was pared by 5 bases and J by 7 bases, with 18 bases of the junction left unmatched. Germline loops: CDR1 SGHRS, CDR2 YFSETQ.

The receptor was isolated from a man aged 18 to 35 in good health. The chain links TRBV5-1 to TRBJ2-5; 12 nucleotides line up with TRBD1. Material: naive CD8+ T cells sorted from blood. As DNA, the CDR3 is TGCGCCAGCAGGGACGGGACAGGGGGCCGTCGGGAGCAGGGGACCCAGTACTTC. Protein: CASRDGTGGRREQGTQYF.